A selection of T cell receptor beta chains follows, all from one sample in a study of blood T cell repertoires in COVID-19. Sequencing was performed with immunoSEQ multiplex PCR; in TCRdb, only in-frame clones are kept and a portion is missing. This table holds 200,000 to 300,000 clones, about nine tenths found once. Sequenced material: peripheral blood. These receptors all stem from a woman in her thirties or forties with acute or convalescent COVID-19. CDR3s leave out the opening cysteine and the closing phenylalanine or tryptophan.

v_gene	j_gene	CDR3aa
TRBV29-1	TRBJ2-1	SVRGDYNNEQF
TRBV11-2	TRBJ2-2	ASSPPGGGPNTGELF
TRBV19	TRBJ1-1	ASSLWTGRGTEAF
TRBV27	TRBJ1-6	ASSLVWGQGSPLH
TRBV30	TRBJ1-3	AWISQKAIY
TRBV5-4	TRBJ1-2	ASSPWTGRGYT
TRBV12-5	TRBJ2-2	ASGFLLRTNNTGELF
TRBV5-1	TRBJ1-3	ASSLEGQGRGNTIY
TRBV7-9	TRBJ2-2	ASRPGGPNTGELF
TRBV3-1/TRBV3-2	TRBJ1-1	ASSQVASNTEAF
TRBV27	TRBJ1-1	ASSPPRVSFKNTEAF
TRBV12-3/TRBV12-4	TRBJ1-2	ASSRGDGYT
TRBV5-6	TRBJ2-1	ASSGTSGGAWYEQF
TRBV7-9	TRBJ1-1	ASSPEPRRRLNTEAF
TRBV6-5	TRBJ2-3	ASSSRTRPSTDTQY
TRBV5-5	TRBJ2-2	ASSWGANTGELF
TRBV2	TRBJ2-1	ASSPRQWDNEQF
TRBV19	TRBJ1-1	ASSVGQAGTEAF
TRBV24-1	TRBJ2-4	ATSDPGLLGDIQY
TRBV5-4	TRBJ2-3	ASSLARGGPTDTQY
TRBV5-1	TRBJ1-5	ASSLAGDSNQPQH
TRBV6-4	TRBJ2-3	ASSYTGERDTQY
TRBV7-9	TRBJ1-4	ASSFPSGTSEKLF
TRBV19	TRBJ1-1	ASSIRDRLNTEAF
TRBV19	TRBJ2-6	ASSRSSRGGAQGANVLT
TRBV7-8	TRBJ1-4	ASGSRIWTGANEKLF
TRBV27	TRBJ1-4	ASGVPQDRASEKLF
TRBV14	TRBJ1-2	ASSRQAGARGYT
TRBV5-1	TRBJ1-1	ASSVLGGSATEAF
TRBV7-6	TRBJ2-5	ASSPSVASFETQY
TRBV30	TRBJ1-4	AWSAGVNEKLF
TRBV11-2	TRBJ2-1	ASSLAPNNNEQF
TRBV5-6	TRBJ2-5	ASSLVPRDYQETQY
TRBV6-4	TRBJ1-2	ASSDSIDTGIYT
TRBV15	TRBJ1-1	ATSRDLGTANTEAF
TRBV27	TRBJ1-1	ASSFVIGDRAF
TRBV9	TRBJ2-6	ASSAGAGANVLT
TRBV18	TRBJ1-1	ASSQGEGTEAF
TRBV11-2	TRBJ1-1	ASSPGGASTEAF
TRBV14	TRBJ2-5	ASSHRLGTSLGETQY
TRBV6-5	TRBJ1-2	ASSRSGVYGYT
TRBV5-4	TRBJ1-2	ASSPRDRQNYGYT
TRBV18	TRBJ1-6	ASSPDRGSLPLH
TRBV7-6	TRBJ1-2	ASSPSLGQNYGYT
TRBV6-2/TRBV6-3	TRBJ1-2	ASSYSRSGYT
TRBV18	TRBJ1-2	ASSPPRQGAKGYT